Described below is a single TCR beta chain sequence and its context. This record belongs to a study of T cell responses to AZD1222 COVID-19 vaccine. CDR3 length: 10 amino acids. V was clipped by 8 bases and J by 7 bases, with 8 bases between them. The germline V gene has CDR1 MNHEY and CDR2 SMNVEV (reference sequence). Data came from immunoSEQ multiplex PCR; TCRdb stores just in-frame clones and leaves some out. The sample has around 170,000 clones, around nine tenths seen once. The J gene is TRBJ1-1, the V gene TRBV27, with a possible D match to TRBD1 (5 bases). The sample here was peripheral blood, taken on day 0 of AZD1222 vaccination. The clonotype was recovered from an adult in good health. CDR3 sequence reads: CASGDGEAFF. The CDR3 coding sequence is TGTGCCAGCGGGGACGGTGAAGCTTTCTTT.